This T cell receptor (beta chain) was retrieved from a study of CD8 T cells in ankylosing spondylitis. Findings of the study overall: Clones linked to disease were reported to show significant enrichment in matched ankylosing spondylitis synovial fluid. Reports of some motif variants in reactive arthritis synovial fluid and blood predate this one. A motif in TCR beta, a set of roughly eight highly homologous variants, appeared characteristic of ankylosing spondylitis blood. Disease-linked clones bore a CD8+ phenotype and were relatively rare in peripheral blood.

This clonotype was counted between two and nine times. Its matching antigen is unknown. Quantitative barcoded 5'-RACE was used to prepare TCR beta libraries. TCRdb reprocessed the 5' RACE reads with MiXCR, giving one entry per CDR3 protein. The table lists 500,000 or so distinct CDR3 sequences, approximately 5% of them singletons. Germline trimming cut 5 bases from V and 6 bases from J; bases unmatched to any gene: 8. Germline assignment: CDR1 SGHNT and CDR2 YENEEA. This CDR3 comprises 14 residues. The J gene is TRBJ2-3, the V gene TRBV11-3, with TRBD1 matching over 7 bases. The sequenced sample consisted of blood, either unsorted or a sorted T cell fraction (not recorded which). The receptor was isolated from a male donor with ankylosing spondylitis. The CDR3 loop reads CASSPGQERDTQYF. In DNA, the CDR3 is TGTGCCAGCAGCCCCGGACAGGAGCGGGATACGCAGTATTTT.